A single sample is the source of the 28 T cell receptor beta chains below, sequenced in a study of T cell changes during pregnancy in multiple sclerosis. The repertoire was sequenced with immunoSEQ multiplex PCR; TCRdb's copy has only in-frame clones and lacks some. The sample includes 35,000 to 50,000 clones, roughly nine tenths seen only once; the top ten take roughly 1.2%. Sequences were derived from CD4+ T cells from peripheral blood mononuclear cells, sampled after pregnancy. The receptors come from a female donor with multiple sclerosis, enrolled in a pregnancy study.

The chain recombines TRBV10-3 with TRBJ1-2; no clear D gene. Between the trimmed V and J ends, which lost 5 bases and 8 bases, there was a span of 12 bases. The germline V gene has CDR1 ENHRY and CDR2 SYGVKD. CDR3 size: 12 residues. In DNA form, the CDR3 reads TGTGCCATCAGTATAGAGGGTGGCGGCTACACCTTC. The encoded protein is CAISIEGGGYTF.

J is TRBJ2-2 and V is TRBV14, with 10 positions matching TRBD2. This CDR3 is 17 amino acids long. The V and J ends lost 0 bases and 5 bases, in that order; junction bases with no gene match: 6. Germline CDR1 reads SGHDN; CDR2 reads FVKESK. The CDR3 nucleotides are TGTGCCAGCAGCCAAGATCTAGGACTAGCGGATACCGGGGAGCTGTTTTTT. Encoded protein: CASSQDLGLADTGELFF. The variable domain in full, with the rest retrieved from reference TRBV14 and TRBJ2-2, is EAGVTQFPSHSVIEKGQTVTLRCDPISGHDNLYWYRRVMGKEIKFLLHFVKESKQDESGMPNNRFLAERTGGTYSTLKVQPAELEDSGVYFCASSQDLGLADTGELFFGEGSRLTVL.

The gene calls are TRBV29-1 and TRBJ1-2; no clear D gene. The ends were cut back, 4 bases at V and 1 base at J, with 7 bases in the middle. The V gene's germline CDR1 is SQVTM and CDR2 ANQGSEA. The CDR3 covers 12 residues. The CDR3 DNA follows: TGCAGCGTTGTCGAGGGTAACTATGGCTACACCTTC. Its translation is CSVVEGNYGYTF.

The CDR3 coding sequence is TGTGCCAGCAGCCCCGACAGGTACAATGAGCAGTTCTTC. It codes for CASSPDRYNEQFF. The chain links TRBV5-5 to TRBJ2-1; maybe TRBD1 (6 bases). Germline values: CDR1 SGHKS, CDR2 YYEKEE (reference sequence). This CDR3 is built from 13 residues. V was cut by 4 bases and J by 4 bases, with 9 bases left in between.

The chain joins TRBV10-3 to TRBJ1-2; TRBD1 matches at 7 bases. Germline-derived CDR1 and CDR2 are ENHRY and SYGVKD. V dropped 4 bases and J dropped 5; count of bases not matched to a gene: 7. This CDR3 has 14 amino acids. In nucleotides, the CDR3 is TGTGCCATCAGTGTCCAGGGACAGCTATATGGCTACACCTTC. Encoded protein: CAISVQGQLYGYTF.

The CDR3, as DNA: TGTGCCAGCGGAGCCCTCAGGGGTAGGGGGGAGCTGTTTTTT. This translates into CASGALRGRGELFF. The chain has TRBV27 and TRBJ2-2; perhaps TRBD1 as D (6 bases). The CDR3 loop spans 14 amino acids. With 8 bases removed from V and 8 bases from J, the gap between germline ends came to 18 bases. CDR1 is MNHEY, CDR2 SMNVEV, per germline (reference sequence).

This rearrangement joins TRBV27 to TRBJ1-5; 11 bases are a match to TRBD1. Germline assignment: CDR1 MNHEY and CDR2 SMNVEV (reference sequence). The V segment lost 4 bases and the J segment 9 bases; nucleotides outside the gene matches: 11. The CDR3 spans 16 residues. This chain's CDR3 is CASSSWTGGEGMPQHF. The DNA for the CDR3 is TGTGCCAGCAGTTCATGGACAGGGGGCGAGGGTATGCCCCAGCATTTT.

V and J are TRBV18 and TRBJ2-7; the D is unclear. V lost 1 base, J lost 0 bases, and 7 bases lay in between. The CDR3 is made up of 14 amino acids. Germline assignment: CDR1 KGHSH and CDR2 LQKENI. The CDR3 region has the DNA TGTGCCAGCTCACCACGTACGAGCTCCTACGAGCAGTACTTC. This encodes CASSPRTSSYEQYF.

This sequence joins TRBV13 and TRBJ2-1; TRBD2 might be the D (6 bases). Germline assignment: CDR1 PRHDT and CDR2 FYEKMQ (reference sequence). Trimming stripped 2 bases from V and 8 bases from J, with 16 bases between. CDR3 length: 15 amino acids. The CDR3 DNA sequence: TGTGCCAGCAGCTTACTCAGGAGGGCCCTGGATGAGCAGTTCTTC. It translates to CASSLLRRALDEQFF.

V is TRBV14 and J is TRBJ2-1, with TRBD2 matching over 10 bases. The CDR3 runs 15 residues. Germline V gene data show CDR1 as SGHDN and CDR2 as FVKESK. Trimming removed 6 bases from V and 6 bases from J; junction bases left unmatched: 8. The CDR3, as DNA: TGTGCCAGCAGACTTATAGCGGGAGGAAGCAATGAGCAGTTCTTC. This gives the protein CASRLIAGGSNEQFF.

The rearrangement uses TRBV6-5 and TRBJ2-7; 9 nucleotides align to TRBD1. Germline V gene lookup returns CDR1 MNHEY and CDR2 SVGAGI. V was pared by 6 bases and J by 2 bases, with 5 bases of the junction left unmatched. The CDR3 extends over 14 amino acids. The CDR3 reads CASRTTGGTYEQYF. In nucleotides, the CDR3 is TGTGCCAGCAGAACGACAGGGGGGACCTACGAGCAGTACTTC.

The rearrangement uses TRBV18 and TRBJ2-2, with D perhaps TRBD1 (6 bases). Trimming stripped 2 bases from V and 5 bases from J, with 12 bases between. Germline-derived CDR1 and CDR2 are KGHSH and LQKENI. There are 15 residues in the CDR3. CDR3 region: CASSPNSQGTGELFF. The DNA of the CDR3 is TGTGCCAGCTCACCAAATAGCCAGGGGACCGGGGAGCTGTTTTTT. Supplemented by reference TRBV18 and TRBJ2-2, the full variable domain reads NAGVMQNPRHLVRRRGQEARLRCSPMKGHSHVYWYRQLPEEGLKFMVYLQKENIIDESGMPKERFSAEFPKEGPSILRIQQVVRGDSAAYFCASSPNSQGTGELFFGEGSRLTVL.

This clone was found once. The V call is TRBV6-1, the J call TRBJ1-1; D may be TRBD1 (5 bases). The CDR3 spans 13 residues. Germline values: CDR1 MNHNS, CDR2 SASEGT. V was cut by 2 bases and J by 5 bases, with 9 bases left in between. CDR3 coding DNA: TGTGCCAGCAGTGAACCTGGGGGGACTGAAGCTTTCTTT. Translating it yields CASSEPGGTEAFF.

The rearrangement uses TRBV5-4 and TRBJ2-3; 7 bases fit TRBD2. The germline gives CDR1 SGHNT, CDR2 YYREEE (reference sequence). The V segment lost 0 bases and the J segment 2 bases; nucleotides outside the gene matches: 6. There are 16 residues in the CDR3. The CDR3 spells CASSLDLAVDTDTQYF. The CDR3 DNA reads TGTGCCAGCAGCTTGGATCTAGCGGTTGACACAGATACGCAGTATTTT.

The rearrangement uses TRBV19 and TRBJ1-2; 7 bases are a match to TRBD1. After removal of 7 bases from V and 1 base from J, the junction contained 6 bases not matched to a gene. CDR3 length: 14 residues. Germline lookup yields CDR1 LNHDA and CDR2 SQIVND (reference sequence). In DNA form, the CDR3 reads TGTGCCAGTACTACACAGGGGATTAACTATGGCTACACCTTC. This translates into CASTTQGINYGYTF. Supplemented by reference TRBV19 and TRBJ1-2, the full variable domain reads DGGITQSPKYLFRKEGQNVTLSCEQNLNHDAMYWYRQDPGQGLRLIYYSQIVNDFQKGDIAEGYSVSREKKESFPLTVTSAQKNPTAFYLCASTTQGINYGYTFGSGTRLTVV.

This sequence joins TRBV6-5 and TRBJ2-5; 7 bases line up with TRBD1. Per the germline V gene, CDR1 is MNHEY and CDR2 is SVGAGI. The CDR3 is made up of 16 amino acids. V was pared by 0 bases and J by 1 base, with 5 bases of the junction left unmatched. DNA for the CDR3: TGTGCCAGCAGTTACTCCCCAGGGGGATCCCAAGAGACCCAGTACTTC. It translates to CASSYSPGGSQETQYF.

CDR3 region: CASSQDHRGTDTQYF. The DNA of the CDR3 is TGCGCCAGCAGCCAAGATCACCGGGGGACAGATACGCAGTATTTT. The chain employs TRBV4-1 and TRBJ2-3, with D tentatively TRBD2 (6 bases). The CDR3 totals 15 residues. The germline V gene has CDR1 MGHRA and CDR2 YSYEKL. V was cut by 0 bases and J by 3 bases, with 10 bases left in between.

The chain combines TRBV5-1 with TRBJ2-5; 13 bases are shared with TRBD2. The trim removed 5 bases at V and 2 bases at J, leaving 6 bases unmatched. The germline CDR1 and CDR2 sequences are SGHRS and YFSETQ. CDR3 size: 16 residues. CDR3 bases: TGCGCCAGCAGGAGACTAGCGGGAGGACCTCAAGAGACCCAGTACTTC. This encodes CASRRLAGGPQETQYF.

The V call is TRBV5-1, the J call TRBJ2-7; 7 bases fit TRBD2. Germline V gives CDR1 SGHRS, CDR2 YFSETQ. With V trimmed by 6 bases and J by 3 bases, 9 bases remained unmatched. CDR3 length: 14 residues. CDR3 DNA: TGCGCCAGCATGGTGGGCGGGAGTGTCTACGAGCAGTACTTC. It encodes CASMVGGSVYEQYF.

CDR3 nucleotide sequence: TGTGCCAGCACCCGAAACCAGGGGATAGGCAACGAGCAGTACTTC. It translates to CASTRNQGIGNEQYF. This chain connects TRBV2 to TRBJ2-7; TRBD1 is a possible D gene (6 bases). The germline V gene has CDR1 SNHLY and CDR2 FYNNEI. The CDR3 runs to 15 residues. The V and J ends lost 7 bases and 5 bases respectively, with 21 bases between them.

The rearrangement links TRBV6-5 to TRBJ2-2; 8 nucleotides align to TRBD2. The trim removed 2 bases at V and 5 bases at J, leaving 4 bases unmatched. The CDR3 has 15 residues. Per the germline V gene, CDR1 is MNHEY and CDR2 is SVGAGI. This chain's CDR3 is CASSYERERTGELFF. In DNA, the CDR3 is TGTGCCAGCAGTTACGAGCGGGAGAGGACCGGGGAGCTGTTTTTT.

J is TRBJ1-2 and V is TRBV7-3, with 11 bases that match TRBD1. The CDR3 consists of 16 residues. V lost 4 bases, J lost 5 bases, and 9 bases stayed unmatched. Germline values: CDR1 SGHTA, CDR2 FQGTGA. The CDR3 nucleotides read TGTGCCAGCAGCTCGGACGCCGGGACAGGGGGGTATGGCTACACCTTC. Its protein is CASSSDAGTGGYGYTF.

This chain connects TRBV27 to TRBJ2-7; 11 nucleotides agree with TRBD1. CDR3 size: 16 residues. Germline CDR1 is MNHEY and CDR2 is SMNVEV (reference sequence). The V and J ends lost 3 bases and 4 bases, in that order; junction bases with no gene match: 8. The CDR3 here is CASSFLQGQGVYEQYF. The CDR3 DNA follows: TGTGCCAGCAGTTTCCTTCAGGGACAGGGGGTGTACGAGCAGTACTTC.

CDR3 DNA sequence: TGCGCCAGCAGCTTGGAGGGGGCGCGCACAGATACGCAGTATTTT. Translated, it gives CASSLEGARTDTQYF. This chain uses TRBV5-1 with TRBJ2-3; 7 bases align to TRBD1. This CDR3 is built from 15 residues. CDR1 is SGHRS, CDR2 YFSETQ, per germline. The V segment lost 0 bases and the J segment 1 base; nucleotides outside the gene matches: 2.

V is TRBV7-2 and J is TRBJ2-1; perhaps TRBD2 as D (6 bases). Germline V CDR1 and CDR2: SGHTA, FQGNSA. The ends were cut back, 0 bases at V and 3 bases at J, with 12 bases in the middle. This CDR3 region has 16 residues. CDR3: CASSLAGTRNYNEQFF. The DNA of the CDR3 is TGTGCCAGCAGCTTAGCTGGGACTCGGAACTACAATGAGCAGTTCTTC.

This clone was observed a handful of times. This sequence joins TRBV6-6 and TRBJ2-2, with TRBD2 matching 9 bases. V shed 8 bases and J 2 bases; nucleotides not matched to a gene: 6. The CDR3 has 15 residues. The germline gives CDR1 MNHNY, CDR2 SVGAGI (reference sequence). The CDR3 nucleotides are TGTGCCAGCCTTAGCGGGAGATCTAACACCGGGGAGCTGTTTTTT. Translating gives CASLSGRSNTGELFF.

The rearrangement links TRBV2 to TRBJ1-5, with D possibly being TRBD1 (5 bases). The CDR3 spans 12 residues. The ends were cut back, 10 bases at V and 7 bases at J, with 14 bases in the middle. The germline CDR1 and CDR2 sequences are SNHLY and FYNNEI. The CDR3 sequence is CATSTGGQPQHF. In DNA, the CDR3 is TGTGCCACTTCGACCGGGGGACAGCCCCAGCATTTT.

This chain connects TRBV18 to TRBJ1-3; D uncertain. CDR3 length equals 13 residues. The ends were cut back, 3 bases at V and 4 bases at J, with 7 bases in the middle. Germline CDR1 KGHSH, CDR2 LQKENI. The CDR3 is CASSPGSGNTIYF. CDR3 DNA sequence: TGTGCCAGCTCACCGGGGAGCGGAAACACCATATATTTT. Looking up the rest from reference TRBV18 and TRBJ1-3 gives the full variable domain: NAGVMQNPRHLVRRRGQEARLRCSPMKGHSHVYWYRQLPEEGLKFMVYLQKENIIDESGMPKERFSAEFPKEGPSILRIQQVVRGDSAAYFCASSPGSGNTIYFGEGSWLTVV.